The 21 T cell receptor beta chains in this list originate from one sample, sequenced in a study of cytomegalovirus exposure and HLA in healthy donors. Primers included in the PCR were 60 Vbeta and 13 Jbeta primers. Data came from immunoSEQ multiplex PCR; TCRdb stores just in-frame clones and leaves some out. Seen here are around 67,000 clones, over 75% observed once, and the top ten hold about an eighth. The source material was PBMCs. Receptor source: a woman aged 25 to 45 in good health and CMV-seropositive.

The chain has TRBV10-1 and TRBJ2-3, with TRBD2 matching 8 bases. Looked up from germline, CDR1 is WNHNN and CDR2 is SYGVQD (reference sequence). CDR3 length: 16 residues. V shed 6 bases, J shed 6 bases, and the junction held 14 bases outside the gene matches. In DNA form, the CDR3 reads TGCGCCAGCAGCCGTACGAGCGGGAGCGGCGGGGATACGCAGTATTTT. Protein product: CASSRTSGSGGDTQYF.

CDR3 sequence (DNA): TGTGCCAGCAGCTCCACCCTAGCGGGAGGGCCTAAGACCCAGTACTTC. Its protein product is CASSSTLAGGPKTQYF. This chain links TRBV9 with TRBJ2-5, with 12 nucleotides matching TRBD2. The length of the CDR3 is 16 residues. J gave up 6 bases and V 4 bases, and 10 bases lay outside the gene matches. In germline, CDR1 is SGDLS, CDR2 YYNGEE.

On this clone: The same CDR3 can be traced to other DNA sequences in this sample. CDR3 DNA sequence: TGTGCCAGCAGTTCCGGTACCTACAATGAGCAGTTCTTC. Residues: CASSSGTYNEQFF. The rearrangement uses TRBV27 and TRBJ2-1; D remains ambiguous. Between the trimmed V and J ends, which lost 4 bases and 2 bases, there was a span of 6 bases. There are 13 residues in the CDR3. Germline V gene lookup returns CDR1 MNHEY and CDR2 SMNVEV (reference sequence).

CDR3 nucleotide sequence: TGCGCCAGCAGCTGGGGCCCAGGACAGGTCGCCTACGAGCAGTACTTC. It specifies CASSWGPGQVAYEQYF. The chain couples TRBV5-1 to TRBJ2-5, with 7 bases lining up with TRBD1. The DNA end favors TRBJ2-7, so the J call may be wrong. The CDR3 contains 16 residues. Germline values: CDR1 SGHRS, CDR2 YFSETQ.

V gene TRBV27 combines with J gene TRBJ2-7; possible D gene TRBD2, 6 bases. This CDR3 spans 16 amino acids. Germline loops: CDR1 MNHEY, CDR2 SMNVEV (reference sequence). V was trimmed by 4 bases and J by 5 bases, leaving 21 bases between them. DNA for the CDR3: TGTGCCAGCAGTTCCCTCCTCGGGGGAGGAGGGAACGAGCAGTACTTC. Amino acid sequence: CASSSLLGGGGNEQYF.

The chain couples TRBV19 to TRBJ1-5; 7 bases fit TRBD1. The CDR3 is made up of 15 amino acids. Per the germline V gene, CDR1 is LNHDA and CDR2 is SQIVND (reference sequence). J was trimmed by 3 bases and V by 3 bases; bases with no gene match: 5. The CDR3 DNA reads TGTGCCAGTAGTATTCGGGGACAGAACAATCAGCCCCAGCATTTT. As protein: CASSIRGQNNQPQHF.

The chain links TRBV19 to TRBJ2-5; a possible D gene is TRBD1 (6 bases). Germline V gene data show CDR1 as LNHDA and CDR2 as SQIVND (reference sequence). The CDR3 length is 13 residues. With 6 bases removed from V and 4 bases from J, the gap between germline ends came to 12 bases. The CDR3: CASSNTGLETQYF. The CDR3 DNA reads as TGTGCCAGTAGCAACACAGGGTTAGAGACCCAGTACTTC.

This chain uses TRBV5-4 with TRBJ2-2, with TRBD2 matching 12 bases. The trim removed 0 bases at V and 7 bases at J, leaving 10 bases unmatched. The CDR3 consists of 18 residues. Germline V gene sequence: CDR1 SGHNT, CDR2 YYREEE (reference sequence). CDR3 amino acids: CASSLAVTSGSSIGELFF. DNA of the CDR3: TGTGCCAGCAGCTTGGCTGTGACTAGCGGGAGTTCGATCGGGGAGCTGTTTTTT.

CDR3 bases: TGTGCCAGCGAGCGGATTCCGGGACAGGGGGCTAAGTCTGAAGCTTTCTTT. Translation gives CASERIPGQGAKSEAFF. V is TRBV5-4 and J is TRBJ1-1, with 12 bases that match TRBD1. CDR3 length: 17 residues. Looked up from germline, CDR1 is SGHNT and CDR2 is YYREEE (reference sequence). After removal of 7 bases from V and 6 bases from J, the junction contained 16 bases not matched to a gene.

The V gene is TRBV7-2, the J gene TRBJ2-1, with TRBD2 matching over 10 bases. With 3 bases clipped from V and 6 bases from J, the junction kept 14 bases outside the gene matches. The CDR3 spans 18 residues. Germline lookup yields CDR1 SGHTA and CDR2 FQGNSA. The CDR3 nucleotides read TGTGCCAGCAGCTTCCAACCGTTAAGCGGGAGGGAACGCAATGAGCAGTTCTTC. This gives the protein CASSFQPLSGRERNEQFF. Full variable domain (rest looked up from reference TRBV7-2 and TRBJ2-1): GAGVSQSPSNKVTEKGKDVELRCDPISGHTALYWYRQSLGQGLEFLIYFQGNSAPDKSGLPSDRFSAERTGGSVSTLTIQRTQQEDSAVYLCASSFQPLSGRERNEQFFGPGTRLTVL.

This chain joins TRBV5-6 and TRBJ2-5, with D perhaps matching TRBD2 (5 bases). Trimming removed 1 base at V and 2 bases at J, with 12 bases between. Germline V gene lookup returns CDR1 SGHDT and CDR2 YYEEEE. This CDR3 is built from 15 residues. CDR3 protein: CASSLRPGVQETQYF. The CDR3 nucleotides are TGTGCCAGCAGCTTGAGGCCCGGGGTACAAGAGACCCAGTACTTC.

This clone was seen a few times. The chain has TRBV29-1 and TRBJ2-5, with TRBD1 matching 11 bases. CDR1 is SQVTM, CDR2 ANQGSEA, per germline. V lost 5 bases, J lost 0 bases, and 8 bases stayed unmatched. The CDR3 spans 16 residues. The chain's CDR3 is CSVRQGDRGYQETQYF. In nucleotides, the CDR3 is TGCAGCGTTCGTCAAGGGGACAGGGGGTACCAAGAGACCCAGTACTTC. Drawing the rest from reference TRBV29-1 and TRBJ2-5, the complete variable domain is SAVISQKPSRDICQRGTSLTIQCQVDSQVTMMFWYRQQPGQSLTLIATANQGSEATYESGFVIDKFPISRPNLTFSTLTVSNMSPEDSSIYLCSVRQGDRGYQETQYFGPGTRLLVL.

This chain joins TRBV5-6 and TRBJ2-1; possible D gene TRBD2, 6 bases. Germline V gives CDR1 SGHDT, CDR2 YYEEEE. The CDR3 has 12 amino acids. V gave up 4 bases and J gave up 15 bases, with 17 bases separating them. CDR3 region: CASSHRRGWVFF. As DNA, the CDR3 is TGTGCCAGCAGCCATCGACGGGGGTGGGTGTTCTTC.

The gene calls are TRBV6-4 and TRBJ2-2; 11 bases line up with TRBD1. The germline CDR1 and CDR2 sequences are MRHNA and SNTAGT. CDR3 length: 15 amino acids. The V segment lost 2 bases and the J segment 5 bases; nucleotides outside the gene matches: 1. Here the CDR3 reads CASSDGTGGTGELFF. The CDR3, as DNA: TGTGCCAGCAGTGACGGGACAGGGGGGACCGGGGAGCTGTTTTTT.

V is TRBV5-1 and J is TRBJ2-5; 14 nucleotides line up with TRBD2. The end of the DNA is better explained by TRBJ2-7, so the J call may be wrong. The germline V gene encodes CDR1 SGHRS and CDR2 YFSETQ. This CDR3 region has 17 residues. The CDR3 DNA is TGCGCCAGCAGCCAGGGACTAGCGGGAGTAATATCTTACGAGCAGTACTTC. It encodes CASSQGLAGVISYEQYF.

The rearrangement uses TRBV19 and TRBJ2-1, with 7 bases matching TRBD2. V shed 3 bases, J shed 3 bases, and the junction held 5 bases outside the gene matches. This CDR3 contains 15 residues. CDR1 is LNHDA, CDR2 SQIVND, per germline (reference sequence). In DNA, the CDR3 is TGTGCCAGTAGTATTGGGCTAGCGGACTACAATGAGCAGTTCTTC. Amino acids: CASSIGLADYNEQFF.

The chain joins TRBV5-1 to TRBJ2-1; 7 bases fit TRBD2. Looked up from germline, CDR1 is SGHRS and CDR2 is YFSETQ. The CDR3 has 14 residues. Germline trimming cut 5 bases from V and 8 bases from J; bases unmatched to any gene: 10. CDR3: CASSVLASLDEQFF. DNA of the CDR3: TGCGCCAGCAGTGTACTAGCGTCCTTAGATGAGCAGTTCTTC.

The chain employs TRBV14 and TRBJ2-1; perhaps TRBD2 as D (5 bases). V was cut by 4 bases and J by 5 bases, with 18 bases left in between. The CDR3 has 16 residues. CDR1 and CDR2 (germline): SGHDN, FVKESK. CDR3 amino acids: CASSPIGRKLDNEQFF. The CDR3 DNA sequence: TGTGCCAGCAGCCCAATCGGACGGAAACTAGACAATGAGCAGTTCTTC. The whole variable domain, remainder taken from reference TRBV14 and TRBJ2-1, is EAGVTQFPSHSVIEKGQTVTLRCDPISGHDNLYWYRRVMGKEIKFLLHFVKESKQDESGMPNNRFLAERTGGTYSTLKVQPAELEDSGVYFCASSPIGRKLDNEQFFGPGTRLTVL.

This chain joins TRBV29-1 and TRBJ2-1, with TRBD1 as a possible D gene (7 bases). This CDR3 contains 11 residues. Germline CDR1 reads SQVTM; CDR2 reads ANQGSEA. Trimming removed 5 bases from V and 12 bases from J, with 14 bases in between. The CDR3 coding sequence is TGCAGCGTTCGCACAGGGGAGGTGCAGTTCTTC. Protein: CSVRTGEVQFF.

A single count supports this clone. In the same sample, other DNA sequences code for this CDR3. J is TRBJ2-1 and V is TRBV2, with 10 positions matching TRBD2. Per germline, CDR1 SNHLY and CDR2 FYNNEI. This CDR3 comprises 16 residues. V lost 6 bases, J lost 0 bases, and 5 bases stayed unmatched. In DNA form, the CDR3 reads TGTGCCAGCAGCAGGACTAGCGGCAGCTCCTACAATGAGCAGTTCTTC. Protein sequence: CASSRTSGSSYNEQFF. The full variable domain, rest sourced from reference TRBV2 and TRBJ2-1, is EPEVTQTPSHQVTQMGQEVILRCVPISNHLYFYWYRQILGQKVEFLVSFYNNEISEKSEIFDDQFSVERPDGSNFTLKIRSTKLEDSAMYFCASSRTSGSSYNEQFFGPGTRLTVL.

The chain combines TRBV20-1 with TRBJ2-7, with D unclear. The CDR3 sequence is 11 residues long. Germline V gene sequence: CDR1 DFQATT, CDR2 SNEGSKA (reference sequence). V gave up 3 bases and J gave up 6 bases, with 9 bases separating them. CDR3 nucleotide sequence: TGCAGTGCTAGCCCTCCCTCCGAGCAGTACTTC. Its protein is CSASPPSEQYF.